Below, one T cell receptor beta chain is given with its context. Its recognized antigen is unknown. No base quality values were provided; no much bigger clone lies one nucleotide off. To estimate absolute template abundance from read counts, synthetic TCR analog templates were spiked into each PCR. The immunoSEQ assay used bias-controlled V and J gene primers to amplify TCRbeta CDR3 regions from genomic DNA. Sequencing of rearranged TCRbeta segments was done at approximately 20X coverage. As for the authors' bioinformatics: Clustering was used to correct sequencing errors, and CDR3s were annotated against IMGT so that V, D and J genes could be assigned. Only productive TCRbeta rearrangements were used in downstream analyses, excluding out-of-frame or stop-codon sequences. Clonality was computed as one minus Shannon entropy normalized by the log of the number of unique productive sequences. Fisher's exact test with Benjamini-Hochberg correction, using a cutoff of adjusted p below 0.01, was how clones that differed between time points or between blood and tumor were identified. In TCRdb, the immuneACCESS table is reduced to in-frame sequences with V and J assigned. These tables do not hold every clone; where another copy was compared, an unresolved V gene accounts for under half, and the others remain unexplained. D and trimming come from the DNA, and the V and J calls and clone size come from that table. This sample is represented by 95,000 to 150,000 clones; roughly 88% of them were singletons. Jointly, the top ten make up 2% to 2.5% of the sample.

The CDR1 and CDR2 encoded by the germline V gene are SNHLY and FYNNEI. Trimmed from V: 7 bases; trimmed from J: 10 bases; junction bases lacking a gene match: 13. The CDR3 runs 15 residues from the cysteine to the phenylalanine. Here the CDR3 DNA is all that survives: 45 bases in frame from base 1. These data originate in a study of PD-L1 blockade in urothelial cancer (dated by TCRdb to the late 2010s). For context, the study as a whole: All patients started therapy around 2014 and received atezolizumab 1,200 mg intravenously every 3 weeks. Several patients achieved durable clinical benefit and fewer than 25 did not. Patients had an ECOG performance status of 0 or 1 and had received between 0 and 3 prior chemotherapy regimens. About 85% of the roughly 29 patients were identified as males with urothelial cancer of bladder origin, and a prior smoking history was reported by 18 of 29 patients. Durable clinical benefit was defined as a progression-free survival longer than 6 months, and TCR features were additionally tested against progression-free survival and overall survival. Pretreatment tumor samples, along with matched peripheral blood collected serially before and after atezolizumab treatment, underwent TCR sequencing. Over 28 patients had pretreatment blood TCR-seq, about 24 had at least one posttreatment blood collection, and about 24 had tumor TCR-seq. The study, an exploratory multi-omic analysis, examined somatic, immune and clinical correlates of response to PD-L1 blockade with atezolizumab in urothelial cancer. Whole exome sequencing and RNA sequencing of pretreatment tumors were performed alongside TCR sequencing in the same patients. Blood samples gave a median of approximately 150,000 T cells and approximately 81,000 unique TCRs, with a median clonality of approximately 0.08. Blood samples were analyzed at 3 weeks after treatment start (second dose) and at 6 weeks after treatment start.

Per the publication, the time point label means: peripheral blood 6 weeks after treatment start. The cohort comprised about 30 patients with locally advanced or metastatic urothelial carcinoma treated at Memorial Sloan Kettering on a trial protocol. Peripheral blood mononuclear cells were collected from each patient pretreatment and during treatment, giving between 1 and 8 total time points per patient. The Qiagen DNeasy Blood extraction kit was used to purify genomic DNA from total PBMCs and from tumor samples. PBMCs were collected pretreatment and during treatment, and were isolated and stored as previously described. What the authors observed across the whole study: Because the sample size was small (n ≈ 27) and many of the analyses were exploratory, the results are meant to be hypothesis-generating. A pretreatment peripheral blood TCR clonality below the median was linked to improved progression-free and overall survival. Greater expansion of tumor-associated TCR clones in peripheral blood 3 weeks after the start of treatment was observed in patients with durable benefit (n of about 24, p = 0.022).

Sequences were derived from PBMCs, sampled around atezolizumab (anti-PD-L1) treatment. The V gene is TRBV2 and the J gene is TRBJ2-1; 10 junctional bases match TRBD2. The sequence came from a man over 45 with urothelial cancer. The DNA is TGTGCCAGCACCCCGGAAGCTAGCGGGAGAGGGGAGCAGTTCTTC. Translation gives CASTPEASGRGEQFF. The CDR3 plus the reference TRBV2 and TRBJ2-1 genes for the other parts give the full variable domain: EPEVTQTPSHQVTQMGQEVILRCVPISNHLYFYWYRQILGQKVEFLVSFYNNEISEKSEIFDDQFSVERPDGSNFTLKIRSTKLEDSAMYFCASTPEASGRGEQFFGPGTRLTVL.